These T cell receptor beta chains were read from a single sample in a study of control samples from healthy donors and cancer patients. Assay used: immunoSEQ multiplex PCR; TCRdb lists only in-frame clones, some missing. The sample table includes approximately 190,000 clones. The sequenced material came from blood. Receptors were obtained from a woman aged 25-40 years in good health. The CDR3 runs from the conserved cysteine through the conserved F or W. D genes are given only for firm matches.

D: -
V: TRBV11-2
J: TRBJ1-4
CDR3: CASSYTGEGKLFF
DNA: TGTGCCAGCAGCTACACTGGGGAGGGAAAACTGTTTTTT

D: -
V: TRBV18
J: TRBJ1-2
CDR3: CASSPRAADGYTF
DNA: TGTGCCAGCTCACCCAGGGCCGCCGATGGCTACACCTTC

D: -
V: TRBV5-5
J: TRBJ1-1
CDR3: CASSPGYTEAFF
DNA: TGTGCCAGCAGCCCGGGGTACACTGAAGCTTTCTTT

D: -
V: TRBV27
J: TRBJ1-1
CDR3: CASSPFRGNTEAFF
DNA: TGTGCCAGCAGTCCCTTCAGGGGGAACACTGAAGCTTTCTTT

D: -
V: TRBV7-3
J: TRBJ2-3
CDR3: CASSLNSGDTQYF
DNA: TGTGCCAGCAGCTTAAATAGCGGAGATACGCAGTATTTT

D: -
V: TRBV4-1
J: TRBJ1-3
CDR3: CASSRPLRGVASGNTIYF
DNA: TGCGCCAGCAGCCGCCCCTTGAGGGGGGTGGCCTCTGGAAACACCATATATTTT

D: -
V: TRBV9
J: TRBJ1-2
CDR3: CASSVAPGGNYGYTF
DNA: TGTGCCAGCAGCGTAGCTCCCGGGGGAAACTATGGCTACACCTTC

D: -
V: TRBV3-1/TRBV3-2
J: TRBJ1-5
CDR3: CASSPFQAEGYQPQHF
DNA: TGTGCCAGCAGCCCATTCCAGGCGGAGGGGTATCAGCCCCAGCATTTT

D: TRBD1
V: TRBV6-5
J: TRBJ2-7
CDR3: CASSKGQGNYEQYF
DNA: TGTGCCAGCAGTAAGGGACAGGGGAACTACGAGCAGTACTTC

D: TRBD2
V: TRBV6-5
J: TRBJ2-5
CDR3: CASSLAGGGGTQYF
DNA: TGTGCCAGCAGCCTAGCGGGGGGCGGCGGGACCCAGTACTTC

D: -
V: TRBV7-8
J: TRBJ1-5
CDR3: CASSLVQLNQPQHF
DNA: TGTGCCAGCAGCTTAGTTCAGCTTAATCAGCCCCAGCATTTT

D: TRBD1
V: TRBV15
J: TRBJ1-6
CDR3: CATSIGTAPLHF
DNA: TGTGCCACCAGCATAGGGACAGCACCCCTCCACTTT

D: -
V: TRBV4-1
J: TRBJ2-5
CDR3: CASSQDEERQTQYF
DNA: TGCGCCAGCAGCCAAGATGAGGAGCGGCAGACCCAGTACTTC

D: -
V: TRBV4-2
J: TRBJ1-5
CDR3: CASSPGAESNQPQHF
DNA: TGTGCCAGCAGCCCGGGGGCGGAGAGCAATCAGCCCCAGCATTTT

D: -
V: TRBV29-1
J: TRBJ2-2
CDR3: CSVAVTGELFF
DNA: TGCAGCGTTGCGGTGACCGGGGAGCTGTTTTTT

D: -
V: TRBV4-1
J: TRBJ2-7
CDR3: CASSRMYEQYF
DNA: TGCGCCAGCAGCCGGATGTACGAGCAGTACTTC

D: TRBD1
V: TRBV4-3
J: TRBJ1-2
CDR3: CASSSPGGSNYGYTF
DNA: TGCGCCAGCAGCTCCCCAGGGGGCTCTAACTATGGCTACACCTTC

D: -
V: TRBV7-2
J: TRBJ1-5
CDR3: CASSTGAGQPQHF
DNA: TGTGCCAGCAGCACCGGGGCGGGTCAGCCCCAGCATTTT

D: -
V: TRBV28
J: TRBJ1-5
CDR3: CASSNSRGNQPQHF
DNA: TGTGCCAGCAGTAACAGCCGGGGGAATCAGCCCCAGCATTTT

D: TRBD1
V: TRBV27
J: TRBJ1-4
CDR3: CASSPRTGALATNEKLFF
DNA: TGTGCCAGCAGTCCTAGGACAGGGGCCCTTGCAACTAATGAAAAACTGTTTTTT

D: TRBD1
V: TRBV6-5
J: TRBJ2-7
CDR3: CASSMSGQGLYEQYF
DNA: TGTGCCAGCAGTATGTCGGGACAGGGGTTATACGAGCAGTACTTC

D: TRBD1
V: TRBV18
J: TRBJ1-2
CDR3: CASSPNDRGPYGYTF
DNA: TGTGCCAGCTCACCCAATGACAGGGGCCCCTATGGCTACACCTTC

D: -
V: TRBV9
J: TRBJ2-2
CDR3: CASSSQEGGTGELFF
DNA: TGTGCCAGCAGCTCCCAGGAAGGGGGCACCGGGGAGCTGTTTTTT

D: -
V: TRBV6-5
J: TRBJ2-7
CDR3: CASSYSFRSTYEQYF
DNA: TGTGCCAGCAGTTACTCCTTTAGGTCGACCTACGAGCAGTACTTC

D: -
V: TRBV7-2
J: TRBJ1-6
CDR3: CAIRTVVGSPLHF
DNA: TGTGCCATCCGAACAGTGGTTGGTTCACCCCTCCACTTT

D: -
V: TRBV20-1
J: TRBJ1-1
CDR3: CSASVLPPEAFF
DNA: TGCAGTGCTAGTGTCCTCCCCCCTGAAGCTTTCTTT

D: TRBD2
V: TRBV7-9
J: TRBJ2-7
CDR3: CASSPLAAPYEQYF
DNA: TGTGCCAGCAGCCCTCTAGCGGCCCCCTACGAGCAGTACTTC

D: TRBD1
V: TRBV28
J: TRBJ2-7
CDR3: CASSRTGVSSYEQYF
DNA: TGTGCCAGCAGCCGGACAGGGGTTTCCTCCTACGAGCAGTACTTC

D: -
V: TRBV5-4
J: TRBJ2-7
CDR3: CASSFTGSPLNEQYF
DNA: TGTGCCAGCAGTTTTACCGGGAGCCCCTTGAACGAGCAGTACTTC

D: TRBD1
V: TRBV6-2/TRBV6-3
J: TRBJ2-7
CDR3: CASSTTGQGKYEQYF
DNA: TGTGCCAGCAGTACGACGGGACAGGGGAAGTACGAGCAGTACTTC

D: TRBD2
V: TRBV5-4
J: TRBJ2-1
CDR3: CASSSGLAGYNEQFF
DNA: TGTGCCAGCAGCTCGGGACTAGCGGGGTACAATGAGCAGTTCTTC

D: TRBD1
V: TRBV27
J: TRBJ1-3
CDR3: CASSLSGTGGGENTIYF
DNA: TGTGCCAGCAGTTTATCTGGGACAGGGGGCGGAGAAAACACCATATATTTT

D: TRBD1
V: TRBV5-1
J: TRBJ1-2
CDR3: CASSLQRQGFGYTF
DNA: TGCGCCAGCAGCCTACAACGACAGGGCTTCGGCTACACCTTC

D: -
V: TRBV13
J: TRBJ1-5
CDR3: CASSLGDQPQHF
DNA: TGTGCCAGCAGCTTAGGAGATCAGCCCCAGCATTTT

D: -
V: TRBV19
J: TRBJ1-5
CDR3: CASSMIWGSNQPQHF
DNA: TGTGCCAGTAGTATGATTTGGGGAAGCAATCAGCCCCAGCATTTT

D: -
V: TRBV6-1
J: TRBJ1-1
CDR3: CASSDRALNTEAFF
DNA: TGTGCCAGCAGTGACAGGGCTTTGAACACTGAAGCTTTCTTT

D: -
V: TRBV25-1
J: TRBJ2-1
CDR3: CATYVVVNEQFF
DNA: TGTGCCACATACGTGGTCGTCAATGAGCAGTTCTTC

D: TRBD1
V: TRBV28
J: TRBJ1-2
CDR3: CASSSIPGQGAAGYTF
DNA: TGTGCCAGCAGTTCGATACCGGGACAGGGGGCGGCTGGCTACACCTTC

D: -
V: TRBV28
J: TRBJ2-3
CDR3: CASSLRDVGYTQYF
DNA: TGTGCCAGCAGTTTAAGGGACGTAGGGTATACGCAGTATTTT

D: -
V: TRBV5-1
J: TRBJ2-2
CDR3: CASSRDPGQGTGELFF
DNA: TGCGCCAGCAGTCGTGATCCGGGACAAGGGACCGGGGAGCTGTTTTTT

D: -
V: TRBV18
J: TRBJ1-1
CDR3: CASSPVDGPEAFF
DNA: TGTGCCAGCTCACCAGTAGACGGCCCTGAAGCTTTCTTT

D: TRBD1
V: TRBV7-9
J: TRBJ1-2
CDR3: CASSPRTGTNYGYTF
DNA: TGTGCCAGCAGCCCCAGGACAGGAACTAACTATGGCTACACCTTC

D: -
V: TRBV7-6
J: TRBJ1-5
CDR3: CASSLVGGMRGNQPQHF
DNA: TGTGCCAGCAGCTTAGTTGGGGGTATGAGGGGCAATCAGCCCCAGCATTTT

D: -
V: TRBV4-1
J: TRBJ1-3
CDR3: CASSLSGSTSSGNTIYF
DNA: TGCGCCAGCAGCCTGTCCGGGTCCACGAGCTCTGGAAACACCATATATTTT

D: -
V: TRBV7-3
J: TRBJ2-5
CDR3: CASSLMGSGETQYF
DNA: TGTGCCAGCAGCTTAATGGGAAGCGGAGAGACCCAGTACTTC

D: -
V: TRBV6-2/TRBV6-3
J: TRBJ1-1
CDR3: CASSYSLRNTEAFF
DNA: TGTGCCAGCAGTTACTCGTTACGGAACACTGAAGCTTTCTTT

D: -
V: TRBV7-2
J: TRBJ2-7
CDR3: CASSFGGSYEQYF
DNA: TGTGCCAGCAGCTTTGGTGGGTCCTACGAGCAGTACTTC

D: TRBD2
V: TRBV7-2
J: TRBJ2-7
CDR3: CASSLAPTSGGGYEQYF
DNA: TGTGCCAGCAGCTTAGCCCCCACTAGCGGGGGAGGGTACGAGCAGTACTTC

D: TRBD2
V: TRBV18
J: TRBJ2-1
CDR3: CASSHRTSGGSVYEQFF
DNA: TGTGCCAGCTCACACCGGACTAGCGGGGGAAGTGTATATGAGCAGTTCTTC

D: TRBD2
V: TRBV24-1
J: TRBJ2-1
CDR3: CATSVNWAGGSYNEQFF
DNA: TGTGCCACCAGTGTAAATTGGGCGGGGGGATCCTACAATGAGCAGTTCTTC

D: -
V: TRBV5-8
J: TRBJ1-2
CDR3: CASSSREAIRRGYTF
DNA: TGTGCCAGCAGCTCCCGTGAGGCGATCCGACGGGGCTACACCTTC

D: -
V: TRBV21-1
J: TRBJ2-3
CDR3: CASSWLAGRTDTQYF
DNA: TGTGCCAGCAGCTGGCTAGCGGGTCGCACAGATACGCAGTATTTT

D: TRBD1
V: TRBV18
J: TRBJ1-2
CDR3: CASSLDRGDYGYTF
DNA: TGTGCCAGCTCACTAGACAGGGGCGACTATGGCTACACCTTC

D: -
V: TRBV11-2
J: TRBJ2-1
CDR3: CASSTGSYNEQFF
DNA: TGTGCCAGCAGCACCGGGTCCTACAATGAGCAGTTCTTC

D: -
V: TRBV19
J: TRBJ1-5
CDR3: CASTDGTGSNQPQHF
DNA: TGTGCCAGTACGGACGGAACAGGGAGCAATCAGCCCCAGCATTTT